This T cell receptor (beta chain) was recorded in a study of chemoradiotherapy in HPV16-positive cancers. The protocol was immunoSEQ multiplex PCR, while the TCRdb copy is restricted to in-frame clones and leaves out a portion. This sample carries tens of thousands of clones, 84% of them seen once, and the ten largest clones take 5% to 7%. Germline loops: CDR1 MNHNS, CDR2 SASEGT. After removal of 2 bases from V and 8 bases from J, the junction contained 6 bases not matched to a gene. This CDR3 comprises 14 residues. This chain connects TRBV6-1 to TRBJ1-2, with TRBD1 matching over 9 bases. The sequence came from a human donor with HPV-associated anogenital cancer. Sequenced material: blood, taken from a patient who underwent chemoradiotherapy. In nucleotides, the CDR3 is TGTGCCAGCAGTGAAAAGGACAGGGGTTACGGCTACACCTTC. This sequence encodes CASSEKDRGYGYTF.